The present entry profiles one TCR beta chain with its context. Antigen unknown. These data are taken from a study of T cell responses to AZD1222 COVID-19 vaccine. CDR1 SGHTA and CDR2 FQGNSA come from the germline V gene. The trim removed 5 bases at V and 3 bases at J, leaving 4 bases unmatched. The CDR3 sequence is 14 residues long. Whole-study results and caveats: Donors skewed white British and female; clonal diversity was possibly underestimated. Of the AZD1222 recipients, only five to seven were seropositive at baseline. Without day 14 samples, only post-peak T cell repertoires were studied.

Using immunoSEQ multiplex PCR, the repertoire was profiled, and TCRdb retains in-frame clones only, with some absent. The sample shows 200,000 to 250,000 clones, 94% of them seen only once. This sample comprised peripheral blood, obtained 28 days after the second dose of the MenACWY control vaccine. This sequence originates from an adult who received the MenACWY meningococcal vaccine as a control. The J gene is TRBJ2-7, the V gene TRBV7-2; 10 bases match TRBD1. CDR3 in DNA: TGTGCCAGCAGCGCGACAGGGGGCGGCTACGAGCAGTACTTC. It encodes CASSATGGGYEQYF.